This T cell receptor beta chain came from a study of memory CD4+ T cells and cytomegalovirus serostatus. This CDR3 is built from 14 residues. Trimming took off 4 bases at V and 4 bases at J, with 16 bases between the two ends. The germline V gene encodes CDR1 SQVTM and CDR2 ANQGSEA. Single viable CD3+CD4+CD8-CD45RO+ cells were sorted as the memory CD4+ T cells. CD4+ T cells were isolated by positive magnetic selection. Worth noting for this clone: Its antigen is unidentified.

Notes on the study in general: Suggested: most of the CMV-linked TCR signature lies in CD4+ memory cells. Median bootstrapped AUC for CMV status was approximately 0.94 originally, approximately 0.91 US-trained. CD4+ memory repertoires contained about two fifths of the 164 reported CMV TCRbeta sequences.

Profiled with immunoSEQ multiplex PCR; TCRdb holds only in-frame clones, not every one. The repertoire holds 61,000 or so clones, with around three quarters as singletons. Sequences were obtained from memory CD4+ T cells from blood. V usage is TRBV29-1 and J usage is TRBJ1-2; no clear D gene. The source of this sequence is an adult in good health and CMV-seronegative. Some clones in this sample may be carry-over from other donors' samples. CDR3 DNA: TGCAGCGTTGCCGAGCGAGAGGATACCTATGGCTACACCTTC. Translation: CSVAEREDTYGYTF.